Listed below are T cell receptor beta chains from one sample, sequenced in a study of T cell repertoires in cytomegalovirus infection. TCRdb reprocessed the reads with MiXCR, giving one entry per CDR3 protein. The sample records a few hundred thousand distinct CDR3 sequences, roughly 17% being singletons. The source material was PBMCs. These receptor sequences come from a human donor in good health (CMV status not recorded). Some clones in this sample may be carry-over from other donors' samples. CDR3s include the opening cysteine and the closing phenylalanine or tryptophan. Fields, in order: D gene, J gene, V gene, CDR3 protein. D genes are given only for firm matches.

TRBD2,TRBJ2-1,TRBV20-1,CSAESSGGAYEQFF
TRBD1,TRBJ2-3,TRBV7-2,CASSLVGPGQGPDTQYF
TRBD1,TRBJ2-7,TRBV27,CASSLNLGQTYEQYF
NA,TRBJ1-4,TRBV7-6,CASSFWALNEKLFF
TRBD1,TRBJ2-5,TRBV7-9,CASSFKQGAGETQYF
NA,TRBJ2-2,TRBV5-8,CASSFSGLTANTGELFF
TRBD1,TRBJ1-4,TRBV5-6,CASSLGQGFNEKLFF
NA,TRBJ1-1,TRBV20-1,CSARGVAGGDTEAFF
NA,TRBJ2-7,TRBV6-2/TRBV6-3,CASSTTGYEQYF
NA,TRBJ2-5,TRBV7-3,CASSLVREETQYF
TRBD2,TRBJ2-1,TRBV10-3,CAISGTSGGQYNEQFF
TRBD1,TRBJ1-6,TRBV20-1,CSALGQANSPLHF
NA,TRBJ1-5,TRBV20-1,CSAMTVINQPQHF
NA,TRBJ1-6,TRBV18,CASSPRGPFNSPLHF
NA,TRBJ1-4,TRBV23-1,CASRPVQRGARSNTLREKLFF
NA,TRBJ2-2,TRBV6-2/TRBV6-3,CASSYGGVGGELFF
TRBD1,TRBJ1-6,TRBV7-6,CASSLEGQGHSPLHF
NA,TRBJ1-5,TRBV6-1,CASGLGGGPHQPQHF
NA,TRBJ2-7,TRBV24-1,CATSENLEKEQYF
NA,TRBJ2-3,TRBV7-2,CASSLFQGRTDTQYF
NA,TRBJ1-4,TRBV28,CASTGIGGPTNEELFF
NA,TRBJ2-3,TRBV5-1,CASSALGSTDTQYF
NA,TRBJ2-7,TRBV10-3,CAISESLGRGPYEQYF
TRBD1,TRBJ1-2,TRBV12-3/TRBV12-4,CASSFSGTGMGYGYTF
NA,TRBJ1-3,TRBV18,CASSPIPSAGKGNTIYF
TRBD1,TRBJ1-5,TRBV18,CASSPTGTASNQPQHF
NA,TRBJ2-1,TRBV3-1,CASRSWDYNEQFF
TRBD1,TRBJ2-5,TRBV7-9,CASSSTGTAQETQYF
NA,TRBJ2-1,TRBV20-1,CSQSENNEQFF
NA,TRBJ2-3,TRBV7-2,CASSEWLDTQYF
NA,TRBJ2-1,TRBV7-9,CASSPQSSHGNEQFF
NA,TRBJ1-1,TRBV7-2,CASIMQGNTEAFF
TRBD1,TRBJ2-7,TRBV5-1,CASSLVVRTGGDEQYF
NA,TRBJ1-2,TRBV4-1,CASSQPQESGGYTF
TRBD1,TRBJ2-3,TRBV27,CASSTYTGAAPLFTDTQYF
NA,TRBJ2-1,TRBV20-1,CSASWGSSYNEQFF
TRBD1,TRBJ1-4,TRBV7-6,CASSSPGKGQLNEKLFF
NA,TRBJ1-2,TRBV19,CASTQSYRNRENYGYTF
TRBD1,TRBJ1-6,TRBV7-2,CASSGRDSRNSPLHF
NA,TRBJ2-1,TRBV20-1,CSARAPTVLDEQFF
NA,TRBJ1-5,TRBV20-1,CSAYTVGRGYSNQPQHF
NA,TRBJ1-6,TRBV10-3,CAISESSSSYNSPLHF
NA,TRBJ2-7,TRBV28,CASSQRSDEQYF
TRBD1,TRBJ2-7,TRBV28,CASSFAATGGSYEQYF
TRBD1,TRBJ2-1,TRBV7-9,CASSTPTGVSRSYNEQFF
NA,TRBJ1-3,TRBV12-5,CASGGLGSGNTIYF
TRBD1,TRBJ1-3,TRBV20-1,CSARASGTGGNTIYF
NA,TRBJ1-1,TRBV4-1,CASSQDDLNTEAFF
TRBD1,TRBJ1-6,TRBV27,CASSSGQGRNSPLHF
TRBD1,TRBJ1-6,TRBV7-2,CASSLTGTEASPLHF
NA,TRBJ1-1,TRBV2,CASIPIQGNTEAFF
NA,TRBJ1-2,TRBV29-1,CSVEDPGPPYGYTF
NA,TRBJ2-7,TRBV7-2,CASSFAGSNEQYF
NA,TRBJ1-4,TRBV7-6,CASSLEDFEKLFF
TRBD2,TRBJ2-2,TRBV2,CASSEALAGGNTGELFF